This note documents a single T cell receptor beta chain sequence. The antigen remains unidentified. The sample belongs to a study of T cell responses to AZD1222 COVID-19 vaccine. Germline CDR1 reads MNHEY; CDR2 reads SMNVEV (reference sequence). V was trimmed by 3 bases and J by 3 bases, leaving 12 bases between them. This CDR3 is 15 amino acids long. The method was immunoSEQ multiplex PCR; TCRdb's version includes in-frame clones alone and lacks a portion of them. The sample carries 120,000 to 150,000 clones, approximately 91% recorded once. Study-wide points: After the peak T cell response, and only then, were repertoires sampled. Clonal diversity may have been underestimated, and the donors were mostly white British, with more females than males. Unmutated regions of variants are reportedly targeted by nearly half of spike-specific TCRs. Dominant at 160-218 and 743-854, vaccine-associated CD4 TCRs also spanned spike.

The sample was peripheral blood, taken 28 days after the second AZD1222 dose. This clonotype was sampled from an adult who received the AZD1222 COVID-19 vaccine. The chain combines TRBV27 with TRBJ1-5; D is perhaps TRBD1 (5 bases). CDR3 amino acids: CASSFQWGNNQPQHF. CDR3 in DNA: TGTGCCAGCAGTTTTCAGTGGGGGAACAATCAGCCCCAGCATTTT.